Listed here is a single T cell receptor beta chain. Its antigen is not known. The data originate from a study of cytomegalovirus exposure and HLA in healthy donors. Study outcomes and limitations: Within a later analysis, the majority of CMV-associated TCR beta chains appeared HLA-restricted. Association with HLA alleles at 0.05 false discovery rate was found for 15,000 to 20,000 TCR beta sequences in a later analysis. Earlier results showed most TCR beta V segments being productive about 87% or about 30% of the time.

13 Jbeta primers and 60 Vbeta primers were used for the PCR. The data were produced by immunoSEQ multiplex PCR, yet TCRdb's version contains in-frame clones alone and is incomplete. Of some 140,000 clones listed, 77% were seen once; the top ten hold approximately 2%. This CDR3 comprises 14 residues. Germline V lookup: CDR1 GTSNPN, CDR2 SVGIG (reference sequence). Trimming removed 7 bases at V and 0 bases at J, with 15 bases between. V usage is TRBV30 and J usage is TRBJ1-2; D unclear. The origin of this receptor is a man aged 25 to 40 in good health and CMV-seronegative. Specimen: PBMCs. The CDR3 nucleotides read TGTGCCTCGACAATCGATCGAGCTAACTATGGCTACACCTTC. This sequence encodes CASTIDRANYGYTF.